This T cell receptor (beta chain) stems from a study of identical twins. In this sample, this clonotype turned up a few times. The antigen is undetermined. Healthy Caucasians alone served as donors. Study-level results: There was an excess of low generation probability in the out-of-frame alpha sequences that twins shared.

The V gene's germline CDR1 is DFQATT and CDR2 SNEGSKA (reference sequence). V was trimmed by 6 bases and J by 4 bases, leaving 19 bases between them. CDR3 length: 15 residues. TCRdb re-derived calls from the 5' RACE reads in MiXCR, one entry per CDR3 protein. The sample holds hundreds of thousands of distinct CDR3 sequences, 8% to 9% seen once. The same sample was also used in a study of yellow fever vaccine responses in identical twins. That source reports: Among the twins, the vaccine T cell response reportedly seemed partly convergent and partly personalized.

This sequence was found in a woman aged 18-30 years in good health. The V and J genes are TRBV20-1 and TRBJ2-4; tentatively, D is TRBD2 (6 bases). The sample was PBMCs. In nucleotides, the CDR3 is TGCAGTGCCCTCGCGGGGAGTGGCCTAAAAAACATTCAGTACTTC. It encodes CSALAGSGLKNIQYF.